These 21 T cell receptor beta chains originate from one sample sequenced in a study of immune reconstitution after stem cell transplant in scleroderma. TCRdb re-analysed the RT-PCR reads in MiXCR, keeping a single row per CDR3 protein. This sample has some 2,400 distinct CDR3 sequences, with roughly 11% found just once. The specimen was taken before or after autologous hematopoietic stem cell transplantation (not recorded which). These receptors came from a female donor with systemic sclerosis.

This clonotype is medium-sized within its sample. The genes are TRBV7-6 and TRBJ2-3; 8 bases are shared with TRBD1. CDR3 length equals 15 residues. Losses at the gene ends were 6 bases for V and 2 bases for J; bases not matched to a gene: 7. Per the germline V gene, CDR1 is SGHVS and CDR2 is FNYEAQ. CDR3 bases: TGTGCCAGCAGGAAACAGGGGGTGAACACAGATACGCAGTATTTT. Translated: CASRKQGVNTDTQYF.

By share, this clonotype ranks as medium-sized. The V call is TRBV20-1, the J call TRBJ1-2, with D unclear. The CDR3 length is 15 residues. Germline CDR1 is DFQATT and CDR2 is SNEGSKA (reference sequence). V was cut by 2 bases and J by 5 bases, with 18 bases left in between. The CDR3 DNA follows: TGCAGTGCTAGATTGGCAGCCTCTGACGGGTATGGCTACACCTTC. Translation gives CSARLAASDGYGYTF.

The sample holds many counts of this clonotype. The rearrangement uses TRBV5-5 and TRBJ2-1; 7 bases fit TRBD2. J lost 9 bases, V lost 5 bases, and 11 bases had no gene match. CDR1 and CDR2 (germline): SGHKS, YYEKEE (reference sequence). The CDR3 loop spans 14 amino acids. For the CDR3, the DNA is TGTGCCAGCAGTGATCGTTGGGAGGGCGGTGAGCAGTTCTTC. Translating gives CASSDRWEGGEQFF. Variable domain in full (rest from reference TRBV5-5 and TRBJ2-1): DAGVTQSPTHLIKTRGQQVTLRCSPISGHKSVSWYQQVLGQGPQFIFQYYEKEERGRGNFPDRFSARQFPNYSSELNVNALLLGDSALYLCASSDRWEGGEQFFGPGTRLTVL.

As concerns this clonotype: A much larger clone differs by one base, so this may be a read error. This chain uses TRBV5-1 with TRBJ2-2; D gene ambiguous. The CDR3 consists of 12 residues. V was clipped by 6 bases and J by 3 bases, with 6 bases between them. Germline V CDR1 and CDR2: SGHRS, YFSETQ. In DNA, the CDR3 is TGCGCCAGCAACCGGGACACCGGGGAGCTGTTTTTT. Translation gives CASNRDTGELFF.

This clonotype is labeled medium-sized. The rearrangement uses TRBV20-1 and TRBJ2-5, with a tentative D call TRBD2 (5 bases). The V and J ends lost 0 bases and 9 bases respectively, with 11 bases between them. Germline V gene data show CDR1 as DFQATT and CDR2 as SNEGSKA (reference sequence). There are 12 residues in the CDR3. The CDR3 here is CSARDSTGSQYF. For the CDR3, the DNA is TGCAGTGCTAGAGATTCCACGGGATCCCAGTACTTC.

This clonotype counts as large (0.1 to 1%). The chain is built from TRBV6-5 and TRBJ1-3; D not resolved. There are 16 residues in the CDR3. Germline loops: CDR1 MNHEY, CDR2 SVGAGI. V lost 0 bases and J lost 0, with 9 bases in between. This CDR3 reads CASSYSVTCSGNTIYF. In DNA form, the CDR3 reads TGTGCCAGCAGTTACTCGGTCACCTGCTCTGGAAACACCATATATTTT.

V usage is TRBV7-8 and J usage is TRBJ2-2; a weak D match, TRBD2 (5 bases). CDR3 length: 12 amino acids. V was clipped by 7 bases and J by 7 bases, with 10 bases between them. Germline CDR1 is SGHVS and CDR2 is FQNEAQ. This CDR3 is CASKHRGGELFF. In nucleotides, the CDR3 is TGTGCCAGCAAACACCGGGGCGGGGAGCTGTTTTTT.

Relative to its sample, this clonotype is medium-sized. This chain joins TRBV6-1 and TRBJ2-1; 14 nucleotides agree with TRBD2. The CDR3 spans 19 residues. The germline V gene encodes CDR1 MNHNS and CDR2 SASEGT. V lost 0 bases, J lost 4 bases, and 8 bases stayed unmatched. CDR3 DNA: TGTGCCAGCAGTGAAGCGCTGGGGACTAGCGGGGGAAAATACAATGAGCAGTTCTTC. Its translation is CASSEALGTSGGKYNEQFF.

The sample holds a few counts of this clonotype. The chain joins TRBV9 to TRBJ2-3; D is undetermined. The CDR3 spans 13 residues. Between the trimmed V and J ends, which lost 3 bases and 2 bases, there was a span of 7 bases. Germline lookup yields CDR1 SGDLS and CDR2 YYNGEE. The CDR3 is CASSADDTDTQYF. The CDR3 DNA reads TGTGCCAGCAGCGCGGATGACACAGATACGCAGTATTTT.

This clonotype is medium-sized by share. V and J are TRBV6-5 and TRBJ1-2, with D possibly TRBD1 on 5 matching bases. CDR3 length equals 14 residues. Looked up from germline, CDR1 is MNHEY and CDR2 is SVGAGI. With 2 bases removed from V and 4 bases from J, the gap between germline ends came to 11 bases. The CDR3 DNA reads TGTGCCAGCAGTTACATAGACAGATTCTATGGCTACACCTTC. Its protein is CASSYIDRFYGYTF.

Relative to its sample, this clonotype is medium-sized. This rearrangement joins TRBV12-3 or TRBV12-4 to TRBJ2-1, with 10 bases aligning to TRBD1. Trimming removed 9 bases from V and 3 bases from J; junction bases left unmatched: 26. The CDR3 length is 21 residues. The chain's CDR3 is CASKYLYTGRQGARGYNEQFF. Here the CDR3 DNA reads TGTGCCAGTAAATACCTTTACACGGGACGACAGGGGGCCAGGGGCTACAATGAGCAGTTCTTC.

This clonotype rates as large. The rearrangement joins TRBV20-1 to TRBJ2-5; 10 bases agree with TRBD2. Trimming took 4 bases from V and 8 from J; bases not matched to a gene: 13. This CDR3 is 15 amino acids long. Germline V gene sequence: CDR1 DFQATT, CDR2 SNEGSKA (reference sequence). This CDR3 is CSAIKPGLAKRTQYF. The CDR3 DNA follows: TGCAGTGCTATCAAACCGGGACTAGCGAAGAGAACCCAGTACTTC.

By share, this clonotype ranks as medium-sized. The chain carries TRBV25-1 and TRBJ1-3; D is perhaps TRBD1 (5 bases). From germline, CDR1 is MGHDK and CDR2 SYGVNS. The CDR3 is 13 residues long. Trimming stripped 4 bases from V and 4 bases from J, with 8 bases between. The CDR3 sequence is CASSAGSGNTIYF. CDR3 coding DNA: TGTGCCAGCAGTGCAGGGTCCGGAAACACCATATATTTT.

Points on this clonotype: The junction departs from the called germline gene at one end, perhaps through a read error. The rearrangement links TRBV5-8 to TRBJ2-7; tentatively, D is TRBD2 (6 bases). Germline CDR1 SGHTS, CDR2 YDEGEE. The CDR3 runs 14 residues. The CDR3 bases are TGTGCCAGCAGTTTGGTGGGACTCCCCAACGAGCAGTACTTC. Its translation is CASSLVGLPNEQYF.

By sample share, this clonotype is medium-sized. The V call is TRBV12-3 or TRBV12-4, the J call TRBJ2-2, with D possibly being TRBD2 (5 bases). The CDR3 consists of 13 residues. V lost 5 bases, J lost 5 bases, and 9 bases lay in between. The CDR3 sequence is CASSAQRTGELFF. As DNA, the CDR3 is TGTGCCAGCAGTGCACAGCGGACCGGGGAGCTGTTTTTT.

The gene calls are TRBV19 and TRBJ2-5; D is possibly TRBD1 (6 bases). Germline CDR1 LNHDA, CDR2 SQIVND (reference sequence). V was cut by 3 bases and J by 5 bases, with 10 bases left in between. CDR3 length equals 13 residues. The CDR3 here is CASSIGGEETQYF. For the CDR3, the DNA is TGTGCCAGTAGTATTGGGGGCGAGGAGACCCAGTACTTC.

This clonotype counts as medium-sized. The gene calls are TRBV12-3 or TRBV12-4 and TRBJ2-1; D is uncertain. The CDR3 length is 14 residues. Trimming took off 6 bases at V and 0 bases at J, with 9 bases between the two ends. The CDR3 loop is CASSWGSSYNEQFF. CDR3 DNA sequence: TGTGCCAGCAGCTGGGGAAGCTCCTACAATGAGCAGTTCTTC.

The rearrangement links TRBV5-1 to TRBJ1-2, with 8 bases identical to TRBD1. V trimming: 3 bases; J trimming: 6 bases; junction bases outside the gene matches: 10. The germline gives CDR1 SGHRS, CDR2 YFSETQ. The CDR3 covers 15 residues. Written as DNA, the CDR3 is TGCGCCAGCAGCTCTTACCGGACAGGGCAAGATGGCTACACCTTC. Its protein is CASSSYRTGQDGYTF.

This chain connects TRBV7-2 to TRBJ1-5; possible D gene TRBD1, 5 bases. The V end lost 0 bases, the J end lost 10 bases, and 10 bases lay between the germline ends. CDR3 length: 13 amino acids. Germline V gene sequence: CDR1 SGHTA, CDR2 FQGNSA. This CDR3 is CASSLATGQPQHF. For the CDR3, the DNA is TGTGCCAGCAGCTTAGCGACTGGACAACCCCAGCATTTT.

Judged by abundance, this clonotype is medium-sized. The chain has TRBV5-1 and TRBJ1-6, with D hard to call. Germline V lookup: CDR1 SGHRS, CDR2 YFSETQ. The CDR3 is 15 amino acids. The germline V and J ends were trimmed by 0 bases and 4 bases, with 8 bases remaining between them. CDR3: CASSLEASYNSPLHF. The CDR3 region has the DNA TGCGCCAGCAGCTTGGAGGCCAGTTATAATTCACCCCTCCACTTT.

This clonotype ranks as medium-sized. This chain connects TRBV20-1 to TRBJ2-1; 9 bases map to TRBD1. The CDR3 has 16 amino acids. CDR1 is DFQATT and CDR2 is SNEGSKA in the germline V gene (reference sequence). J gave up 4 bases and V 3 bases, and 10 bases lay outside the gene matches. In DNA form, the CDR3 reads TGCAGTGCTAGCAAACTGCCGGGACAGGGTTACAATGAGCAGTTCTTC. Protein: CSASKLPGQGYNEQFF.